This passage covers 7 T cell receptor beta chains from one sample sequenced in a study of neurological immune-mediated disorders. TCRdb re-derived calls from the 5' RACE reads in MiXCR, one entry per CDR3 protein. The repertoire holds around 60,000 distinct CDR3 sequences, with about 3.3% as singletons. The sequenced sample consisted of PBMCs. These receptors all come from an older woman with multiple sclerosis.

This clonotype was found many times. The V and J genes are TRBV5-1 and TRBJ1-2, with D possibly TRBD1 on 6 matching bases. Trimming cost V 4 bases and J 8 bases, with 15 bases left between them. This CDR3 spans 13 amino acids. Germline-derived CDR1 and CDR2 are SGHRS and YFSETQ. The CDR3 region is CASSIGQQWGYTF. Here the CDR3 DNA reads TGCGCCAGCAGCATAGGACAGCAATGGGGCTACACCTTC.

This clonotype occurred a few times. The genes are TRBV20-1 and TRBJ2-7; D may match TRBD1 or TRBD2 (5 bases each). V lost 5 bases to trimming and J lost 2 bases, with 19 bases between them. This CDR3 has 15 amino acids. Germline CDR1 and CDR2: DFQATT and SNEGSKA (reference sequence). The CDR3 reads CSARPRDRGTYEQYF. The DNA of the CDR3 is TGCAGTGCTCGACCCCGGGACCGAGGAACCTACGAGCAGTACTTC.

This clonotype appeared many times. The chain joins TRBV7-3 to TRBJ2-2; D is undetermined. Germline CDR1 and CDR2: SGHTA and FQGTGA. With 5 bases removed from V and 7 bases from J, the gap between germline ends came to 17 bases. The CDR3 extends over 15 amino acids. The CDR3 is CASSPAGVRDGELFF. CDR3 DNA: TGTGCCAGCAGCCCCGCAGGTGTTCGTGACGGGGAGCTGTTTTTT.

This clonotype has a count of ten or more. CDR3 sequence (DNA): TGTGCCAGCCGCAGACAGGGTTCCTACGAGCAGTACTTC. Protein sequence: CASRRQGSYEQYF. V gene TRBV2 combines with J gene TRBJ2-7, with 7 bases aligning to TRBD1. This CDR3 contains 13 residues. The ends lost 8 bases at V and 1 base at J; junction bases unmatched: 5. CDR1 and CDR2 (germline): SNHLY, FYNNEI. The whole variable domain, remainder taken from reference TRBV2 and TRBJ2-7, is EPEVTQTPSHQVTQMGQEVILRCVPISNHLYFYWYRQILGQKVEFLVSFYNNEISEKSEIFDDQFSVERPDGSNFTLKIRSTKLEDSAMYFCASRRQGSYEQYFGPGTRLTVT.

This clonotype was recorded at least ten times. The V and J genes are TRBV7-9 and TRBJ2-1, with D hard to call. Trimming took off 1 base at V and 7 bases at J, with 14 bases between the two ends. This CDR3 is built from 15 residues. Per germline, CDR1 SEHNR and CDR2 FQNEAQ (reference sequence). The CDR3 reads CASSLVALLVNEQFF. The CDR3 DNA is TGTGCCAGCAGCTTAGTGGCTCTCCTGGTGAATGAGCAGTTCTTC.

This clonotype came up many times. The chain employs TRBV5-1 and TRBJ2-2, with D possibly being TRBD2 (6 bases). Trimming pared 7 bases from V and 5 bases from J, leaving 18 bases between. This CDR3 region has 15 residues. Per germline, CDR1 SGHRS and CDR2 YFSETQ. The CDR3 DNA follows: TGCGCCAGCTCCTACACGCACGGGGGTACCGGGGAGCTGTTTTTT. Amino acids: CASSYTHGGTGELFF. The entire variable domain, with the rest obtained from reference TRBV5-1 and TRBJ2-2, is as follows: KAGVTQTPRYLIKTRGQQVTLSCSPISGHRSVSWYQQTPGQGLQFLFEYFSETQRNKGNFPGRFSGRQFSNSRSEMNVSTLELGDSALYLCASSYTHGGTGELFFGEGSRLTVL.

The sample holds many counts of this clonotype. CDR3 loop: CASRAGQGAVYEQYF. The CDR3 DNA sequence: TGTGCCAGCAGGGCTGGGCAGGGGGCTGTCTACGAGCAGTACTTC. The chain employs TRBV6-5 and TRBJ2-7; 8 bases are shared with TRBD1. Germline-derived CDR1 and CDR2 are MNHEY and SVGAGI. The CDR3 extends over 15 amino acids. V shed 6 bases and J 3 bases; nucleotides not matched to a gene: 10.